A selection of T cell receptor beta chains follows, all from one sample in a study of blood T cell repertoires in COVID-19. Method: immunoSEQ multiplex PCR; TCRdb's copy keeps in-frame clones and lacks some. The sample shows about 250,000 clones, approximately 90% of them seen only once. Sequenced sample: PBMCs or T cells enriched from blood (not recorded which). These receptors were obtained from a woman aged 18-35 years who had recovered from COVID-19. Each CDR3 is given with its conserved first and last residue. D genes are given only for firm matches.

V gene	D gene	J gene	CDR3 protein	CDR3 DNA
TRBV27	TRBD2	TRBJ2-7	CASTDSGRNEQYF	TGTGCCAGCACTGATAGCGGGCGAAACGAGCAGTACTTC
TRBV30	TRBD1	TRBJ1-2	CAWRNTQGANYGYTF	TGTGCCTGGAGGAATACGCAGGGGGCTAACTATGGCTACACCTTC
TRBV15	NA	TRBJ1-1	CATSRERGLNTEAFF	TGTGCCACCAGCAGAGAAAGGGGATTGAACACTGAAGCTTTCTTT
TRBV7-5	NA	TRBJ2-1	CARSLWVLGDRGLHEQFF	TGTGCCAGAAGCTTATGGGTTCTTGGGGACAGGGGGCTGCATGAGCAGTTCTTC
TRBV10-1	TRBD1	TRBJ1-6	CASSATGGNSPLHF	TGCGCCAGCAGTGCGACAGGGGGCAATTCACCCCTCCACTTT
TRBV2	NA	TRBJ2-1	CASSSGWSYNEQFF	TGTGCCAGCAGTTCGGGTTGGTCCTACAATGAGCAGTTCTTC
TRBV21-1	NA	TRBJ2-7	CASSKDRGTEQYF	TGTGCCAGCAGCAAAGACCGGGGGACCGAGCAGTACTTC
TRBV27	TRBD1	TRBJ1-1	CASSTGDTEAFF	TGTGCCAGCAGCACAGGGGACACTGAAGCTTTCTTT
TRBV7-2	NA	TRBJ1-1	CASSLVGAVAFF	TGTGCCAGCAGCTTAGTTGGGGCAGTAGCTTTCTTT
TRBV18	TRBD1	TRBJ1-2	CASSLGTAYGYTF	TGTGCCAGCTCACTCGGGACAGCCTATGGCTACACCTTC
TRBV7-9	TRBD1	TRBJ2-6	CASSLAGQVPGGANVLTF	TGTGCCAGCAGCTTAGCGGGACAGGTCCCGGGGGGGGCCAACGTCCTGACTTTC